Sequencing of this T cell receptor beta chain was carried out in a study of T cells after somatic rescue of genetic block. Germline V gives CDR1 SQVTM, CDR2 ANQGSEA. The CDR3 consists of 13 residues. V dropped 4 bases and J dropped 0 bases, with 9 bases sitting between them. The protocol was immunoSEQ multiplex PCR, while the TCRdb copy is restricted to in-frame clones and leaves out a portion. Of tens of thousands of clones listed, 85% to 90% were seen once; the top ten hold 1.5% to 2%. Sequencing was performed on peripheral blood mononuclear cells (PBMCs). The clonotype comes from a woman aged 18 to 35. The genes are TRBV29-1 and TRBJ1-1; D call uncertain. The CDR3 DNA reads TGCAGCGTTGTACTGCCCTTGAACACTGAAGCTTTCTTT. The encoded protein is CSVVLPLNTEAFF.